The 17 T cell receptor beta chains presented below share a single source sample, sequenced in a study of CD8 T cells in ankylosing spondylitis. Study outcomes and limitations: Seven to nine highly homologous variants formed a TCR beta motif that appeared characteristic of ankylosing spondylitis blood.

Which antigens these TCRs recognize remains unknown. One entry per CDR3 protein results from TCRdb running MiXCR on the 5' RACE reads. Of approximately 540,000 distinct CDR3 sequences listed, about 13% are singletons. The sequenced sample was blood, either unsorted or a sorted T cell fraction (not recorded which). All receptors derive from a male donor with ankylosing spondylitis.

This clonotype was recorded a few times. The chain couples TRBV25-1 to TRBJ2-1; D is ambiguous. V lost 1 base to trimming and J lost 0 bases, with 7 bases between them. The germline V gene has CDR1 MGHDK and CDR2 SYGVNS. This CDR3 has 15 residues. CDR3 nucleotide sequence: TGTGCCAGCAGTGAATTTGGCGGCTCCTACAATGAGCAGTTCTTC. Amino acids: CASSEFGGSYNEQFF.

This chain uses TRBV18 with TRBJ2-1; 7 bases match TRBD1. J was trimmed by 4 bases and V by 6 bases; bases with no gene match: 9. The V gene's germline CDR1 is KGHSH and CDR2 LQKENI. The CDR3 loop spans 15 amino acids. CDR3 loop: CASSPRGQKYNEQFF. The CDR3 DNA reads TGTGCCAGCTCCCCGAGGGGGCAAAAGTACAATGAGCAGTTCTTC.

The gene calls are TRBV5-1 and TRBJ2-3; the match to TRBD2 covers 7 bases. Trimming cost V 5 bases and J 6 bases; bases outside gene matches: 12. The germline V gene has CDR1 SGHRS and CDR2 YFSETQ. This CDR3 has 15 amino acids. CDR3 residues: CASRFASGGSDTQYF. The CDR3 DNA sequence: TGCGCCAGCAGGTTCGCTAGCGGAGGGTCCGATACGCAGTATTTT.

This rearrangement joins TRBV14 to TRBJ1-6, with D uncertain. Germline V lookup: CDR1 SGHDN, CDR2 FVKESK. The V and J ends lost 1 base and 6 bases respectively, with 7 bases between them. The CDR3 contains 14 residues. CDR3 DNA: TGTGCCAGCAGCCAAGCACGGATTAATTCACCCCTCCACTTT. Translation: CASSQARINSPLHF.

At least ten counts were recorded for this clonotype. The rearrangement links TRBV5-1 to TRBJ1-1; 7 bases map to TRBD1. Germline loops: CDR1 SGHRS, CDR2 YFSETQ. CDR3 length: 14 residues. The V and J ends lost 4 bases and 2 bases, in that order; junction bases with no gene match: 5. CDR3 in amino acids: CASSTGTVNTEAFF. CDR3 bases: TGCGCCAGCAGCACCGGGACAGTCAACACTGAAGCTTTCTTT.

This chain connects TRBV9 to TRBJ2-6; a possible D gene is TRBD2 (5 bases). With 5 bases removed from V and 0 bases from J, the gap between germline ends came to 18 bases. Germline V gene lookup returns CDR1 SGDLS and CDR2 YYNGEE. The length of the CDR3 is 18 residues. The CDR3 region has the DNA TGTGCCAGCAGGGACTCCGTAACAGACGGCTCTGGGGCCAACGTCCTGACTTTC. Its translation is CASRDSVTDGSGANVLTF.

This clonotype came up a few times. V usage is TRBV27 and J usage is TRBJ1-1, with TRBD1 matching over 7 bases. V shed 8 bases, J shed 2 bases, and the junction held 5 bases outside the gene matches. Germline values: CDR1 MNHEY, CDR2 SMNVEV (reference sequence). CDR3 length: 13 amino acids. CDR3 amino acids: CASQTGLNTEAFF. The DNA for the CDR3 is TGTGCCAGCCAGACAGGGTTAAACACTGAAGCTTTCTTT.

This clonotype was seen more than once but under ten times. This chain joins TRBV6-5 and TRBJ2-3; 9 bases are shared with TRBD1. The germline CDR1 and CDR2 sequences are MNHEY and SVGAGI. The CDR3 sequence is 16 residues long. V shed 4 bases, J shed 1 base, and the junction held 6 bases outside the gene matches. In DNA form, the CDR3 reads TGTGCCAGCAGTTCCCCCCGGGACAGGGGCACAGATACGCAGTATTTT. It specifies CASSSPRDRGTDTQYF.

The chain joins TRBV5-1 to TRBJ2-7, with D perhaps TRBD1 (6 bases). The CDR3 consists of 13 residues. CDR1 is SGHRS and CDR2 is YFSETQ in the germline V gene. V lost 4 bases and J lost 2, with 10 bases in between. Here the CDR3 reads CASSIGQPYEQYF. CDR3 DNA sequence: TGCGCCAGCAGCATCGGACAGCCCTACGAGCAGTACTTC.

The J gene is TRBJ2-1, the V gene TRBV3-1; TRBD2 matches at 10 bases. V shed 5 bases and J 0 bases; nucleotides not matched to a gene: 10. CDR1 and CDR2 (germline): LGHDT, YNNKEL (reference sequence). CDR3 length equals 18 residues. The CDR3 DNA sequence: TGTGCCAGCAGCTCTAGACTAGCGGGTCAAAGCTCCTACAATGAGCAGTTCTTC. This gives the protein CASSSRLAGQSSYNEQFF.

This rearrangement joins TRBV5-1 to TRBJ2-6; D gene uncertain. The germline CDR1 and CDR2 sequences are SGHRS and YFSETQ. The CDR3 is 16 amino acids. Deletions cut 0 bases from V and 0 bases from J, with 7 bases between. The CDR3 DNA reads as TGCGCCAGCAGCTTGGATCCTAGCTCTGGGGCCAACGTCCTGACTTTC. Protein product: CASSLDPSSGANVLTF. The variable domain in full, with the rest retrieved from reference TRBV5-1 and TRBJ2-6, is KAGVTQTPRYLIKTRGQQVTLSCSPISGHRSVSWYQQTPGQGLQFLFEYFSETQRNKGNFPGRFSGRQFSNSRSEMNVSTLELGDSALYLCASSLDPSSGANVLTFGAGSRLTVL.

The V gene is TRBV25-1, the J gene TRBJ2-5; D gene unclear. In germline, CDR1 is MGHDK, CDR2 SYGVNS. CDR3 length: 13 amino acids. Trimming stripped 3 bases from V and 5 bases from J, with 10 bases between. The CDR3 sequence: CASSEASRETQYF. DNA for the CDR3: TGTGCCAGCAGTGAGGCATCCCGGGAGACCCAGTACTTC.

The chain links TRBV3-1 to TRBJ2-1, with 12 bases matching TRBD2. J gave up 7 bases and V 0 bases, and 4 bases lay outside the gene matches. CDR1 is LGHDT and CDR2 is YNNKEL in the germline V gene (reference sequence). CDR3 length equals 16 residues. For the CDR3, the DNA is TGTGCCAGCAGCCAAGATCCTACTAGCGGGGGGAATGAGCAGTTCTTC. This gives the protein CASSQDPTSGGNEQFF.

The chain combines TRBV15 with TRBJ1-2; 7 nucleotides line up with TRBD1. CDR1 and CDR2 from the germline V gene are LNHNV and YYDKDF (reference sequence). With V trimmed by 1 base and J by 7 bases, 9 bases remained unmatched. There are 15 residues in the CDR3. CDR3 bases: TGTGCCACCAGCAGAGGGGACAGCAAAAGACGTGGCTACACCTTC. It specifies CATSRGDSKRRGYTF.

There are a few counts of this clonotype. For the CDR3, the DNA is TGTGCCAGCAGTGAGCCAGGGGGGACGTCCCAGTTCTTC. Encoded protein: CASSEPGGTSQFF. The chain uses TRBV6-1 and TRBJ2-1, with D possibly being TRBD1 (7 bases). V was pared by 3 bases and J by 13 bases, with 16 bases between. Germline-derived CDR1 and CDR2 are MNHNS and SASEGT. The CDR3 has 13 amino acids.

This chain links TRBV19 with TRBJ1-1; D call uncertain. Trimming took 6 bases from V and 8 from J, leaving 13 bases between them. The CDR3 is 12 residues long. Looked up from germline, CDR1 is LNHDA and CDR2 is SQIVND (reference sequence). CDR3 loop: CASRPGPREAFF. CDR3 nucleotide sequence: TGTGCCAGTAGGCCCGGGCCCCGCGAAGCTTTCTTT.

This clonotype was seen a few times. The chain employs TRBV11-2 and TRBJ2-7; D is unclear. Germline V gene data show CDR1 as SGHAT and CDR2 as FQNNGV. This CDR3 region has 14 residues. V dropped 0 bases and J dropped 2 bases, with 8 bases sitting between them. For the CDR3, the DNA is TGTGCCAGCAGCTTAGATCCCGGAGCCTACGAGCAGTACTTC. Protein sequence: CASSLDPGAYEQYF.